This entry concerns a single T cell receptor beta chain. The CDR3 has 15 residues. Losses at the gene ends were 4 bases for V and 6 bases for J; bases not matched to a gene: 10. Germline V lookup: CDR1 SGHTA, CDR2 FQGNSA. These data belong to a study of blood T cell repertoires in COVID-19. Whole-study context: Spain, Italy and the United States supplied samples that represented acute and convalescent COVID-19.

The assay was immunoSEQ multiplex PCR, and TCRdb's table has in-frame clones only and misses some. The sample has 300,000 to 450,000 clones, 85% seen once; the top ten hold 3% to 4.5%. The sequence came from a woman aged 18-29 years with acute or convalescent COVID-19. The sample taken for sequencing was peripheral blood. The chain recombines TRBV7-2 with TRBJ2-3; TRBD1 matches at 7 bases. CDR3 DNA: TGTGCCAGCAGCTCCATTCCGACAGGGATGGATACGCAGTATTTT. The encoded protein is CASSSIPTGMDTQYF.